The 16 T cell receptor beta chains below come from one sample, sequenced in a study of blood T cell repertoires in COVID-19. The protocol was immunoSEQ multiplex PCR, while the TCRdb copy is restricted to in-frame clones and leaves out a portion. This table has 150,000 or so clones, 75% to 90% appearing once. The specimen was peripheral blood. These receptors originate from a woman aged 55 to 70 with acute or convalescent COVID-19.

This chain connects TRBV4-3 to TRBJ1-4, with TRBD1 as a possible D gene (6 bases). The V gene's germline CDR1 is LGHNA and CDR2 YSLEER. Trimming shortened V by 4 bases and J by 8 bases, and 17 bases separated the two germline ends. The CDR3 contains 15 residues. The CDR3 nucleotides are TGCGCCAGCAGCCTAAACCGGGGGGCAGGCGAAAAACTGTTTTTT. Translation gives CASSLNRGAGEKLFF.

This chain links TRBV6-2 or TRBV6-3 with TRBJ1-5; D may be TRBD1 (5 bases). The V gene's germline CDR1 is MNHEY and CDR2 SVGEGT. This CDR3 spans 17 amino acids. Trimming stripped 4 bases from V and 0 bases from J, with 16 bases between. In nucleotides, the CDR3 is TGTGCCAGCAGTTCGGACATGGGAGGGTATAGCAATCAGCCCCAGCATTTT. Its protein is CASSSDMGGYSNQPQHF.

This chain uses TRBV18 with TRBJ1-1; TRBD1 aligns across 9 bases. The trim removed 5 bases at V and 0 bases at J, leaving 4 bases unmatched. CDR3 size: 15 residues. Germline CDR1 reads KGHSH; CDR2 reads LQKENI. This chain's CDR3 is CASSAGQGLNTEAFF. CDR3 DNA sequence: TGTGCCAGCTCAGCGGGACAGGGCCTGAACACTGAAGCTTTCTTT.

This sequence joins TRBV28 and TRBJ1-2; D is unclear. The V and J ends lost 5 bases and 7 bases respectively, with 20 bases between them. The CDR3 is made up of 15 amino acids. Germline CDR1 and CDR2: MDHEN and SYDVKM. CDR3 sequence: CASSPQSGGDSGYTF. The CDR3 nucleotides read TGTGCCAGCAGTCCCCAGTCCGGCGGGGATAGTGGCTACACCTTC.

The chain's CDR3 is CASSDQGAGEKLFF. The DNA of the CDR3 is TGCGCCAGCAGCGACCAGGGGGCGGGTGAAAAACTGTTTTTT. The chain recombines TRBV5-1 with TRBJ1-4; TRBD1 agrees at 8 bases. This CDR3 contains 14 residues. CDR1 and CDR2 from the germline V gene are SGHRS and YFSETQ. Unmatched junction bases numbered 6, after V lost 4 bases and J lost 7 bases.

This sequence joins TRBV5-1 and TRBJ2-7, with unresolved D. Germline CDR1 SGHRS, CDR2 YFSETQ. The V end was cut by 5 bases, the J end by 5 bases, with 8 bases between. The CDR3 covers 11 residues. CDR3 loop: CASSGDHEQYF. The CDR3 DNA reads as TGCGCCAGCAGTGGAGACCACGAGCAGTACTTC. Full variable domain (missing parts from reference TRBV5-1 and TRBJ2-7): KAGVTQTPRYLIKTRGQQVTLSCSPISGHRSVSWYQQTPGQGLQFLFEYFSETQRNKGNFPGRFSGRQFSNSRSEMNVSTLELGDSALYLCASSGDHEQYFGPGTRLTVT.

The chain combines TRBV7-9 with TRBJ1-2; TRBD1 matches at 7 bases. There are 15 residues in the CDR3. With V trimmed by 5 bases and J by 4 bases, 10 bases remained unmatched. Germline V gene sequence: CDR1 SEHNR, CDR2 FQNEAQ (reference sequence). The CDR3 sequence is CASSRSGTEIYGYTF. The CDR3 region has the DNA TGTGCCAGCAGCCGGTCCGGGACAGAGATCTATGGCTACACCTTC. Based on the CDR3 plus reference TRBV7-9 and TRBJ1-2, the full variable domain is DTGVSQNPRHKITKRGQNVTFRCDPISEHNRLYWYRQTLGQGPEFLTYFQNEAQLEKSRLLSDRFSAERPKGSFSTLEIQRTEQGDSAMYLCASSRSGTEIYGYTFGSGTRLTVV.

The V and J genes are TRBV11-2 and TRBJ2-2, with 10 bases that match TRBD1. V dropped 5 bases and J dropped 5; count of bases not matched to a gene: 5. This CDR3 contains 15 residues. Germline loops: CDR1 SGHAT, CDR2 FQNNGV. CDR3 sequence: CASSRRDRGTGELFF. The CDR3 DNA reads TGTGCCAGCAGCCGCCGGGACAGGGGTACCGGGGAGCTGTTTTTT.

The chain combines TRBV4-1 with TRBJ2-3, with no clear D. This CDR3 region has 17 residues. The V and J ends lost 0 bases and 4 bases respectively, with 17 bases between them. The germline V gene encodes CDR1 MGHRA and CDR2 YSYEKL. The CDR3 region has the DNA TGCGCCAGCAGCCAAGACGGCGGCCAAGGAAGTGCAGATACGCAGTATTTT. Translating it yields CASSQDGGQGSADTQYF.

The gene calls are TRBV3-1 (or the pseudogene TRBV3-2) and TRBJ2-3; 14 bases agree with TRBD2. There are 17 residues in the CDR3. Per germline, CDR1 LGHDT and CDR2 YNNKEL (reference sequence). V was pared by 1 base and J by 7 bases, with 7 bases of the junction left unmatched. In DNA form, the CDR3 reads TGTGCCAGCAGCCAAGGGACTAGCGGGGGGTGGGGTTATACGCAGTATTTT. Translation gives CASSQGTSGGWGYTQYF.

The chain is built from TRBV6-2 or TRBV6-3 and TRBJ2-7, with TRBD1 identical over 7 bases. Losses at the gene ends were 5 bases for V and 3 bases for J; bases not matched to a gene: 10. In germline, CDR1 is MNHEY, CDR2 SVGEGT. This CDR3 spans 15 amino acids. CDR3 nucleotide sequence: TGTGCCAGCAGTAAACTCGACAGGGCAATCTACGAGCAGTACTTC. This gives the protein CASSKLDRAIYEQYF.

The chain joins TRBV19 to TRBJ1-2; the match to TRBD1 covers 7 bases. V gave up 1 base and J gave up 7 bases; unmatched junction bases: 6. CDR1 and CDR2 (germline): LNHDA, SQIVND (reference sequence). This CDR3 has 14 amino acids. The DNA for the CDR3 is TGTGCCAGTAGTATAGCAGGAGGGGGCGTTGGCTACACCTTC. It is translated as CASSIAGGGVGYTF. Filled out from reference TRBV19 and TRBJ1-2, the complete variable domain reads DGGITQSPKYLFRKEGQNVTLSCEQNLNHDAMYWYRQDPGQGLRLIYYSQIVNDFQKGDIAEGYSVSREKKESFPLTVTSAQKNPTAFYLCASSIAGGGVGYTFGSGTRLTVV.

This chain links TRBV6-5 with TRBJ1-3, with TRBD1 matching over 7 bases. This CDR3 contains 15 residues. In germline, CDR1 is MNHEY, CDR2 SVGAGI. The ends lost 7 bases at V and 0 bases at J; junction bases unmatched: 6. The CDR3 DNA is TGTGCCAGCACCTCGACAGGGTTCTCTGGAAACACCATATATTTT. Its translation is CASTSTGFSGNTIYF.

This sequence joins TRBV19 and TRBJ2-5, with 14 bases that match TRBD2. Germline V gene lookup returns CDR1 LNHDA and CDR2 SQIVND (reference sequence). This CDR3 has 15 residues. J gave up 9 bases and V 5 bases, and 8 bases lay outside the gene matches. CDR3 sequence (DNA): TGTGCCAGTAGTGGGACTAGCGGGGGCCCGGGGGCCCAGTACTTC. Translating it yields CASSGTSGGPGAQYF.

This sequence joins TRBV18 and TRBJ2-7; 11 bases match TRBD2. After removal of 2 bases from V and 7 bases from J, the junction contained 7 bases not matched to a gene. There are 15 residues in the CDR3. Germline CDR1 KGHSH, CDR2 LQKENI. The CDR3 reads CASSPGTSGAGEQYF. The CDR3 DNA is TGTGCCAGCTCACCAGGGACTAGCGGAGCGGGGGAGCAGTACTTC.

CDR3 protein: CASSSDRANYGYTF. In nucleotides, the CDR3 is TGCGCCAGCAGCTCAGACAGGGCCAACTATGGCTACACCTTC. The chain couples TRBV5-1 to TRBJ1-2; 7 bases agree with TRBD1. Trimming took 3 bases from V and 2 from J; bases not matched to a gene: 4. Germline assignment: CDR1 SGHRS and CDR2 YFSETQ. The CDR3 length is 14 residues. Supplemented by reference TRBV5-1 and TRBJ1-2, the full variable domain reads KAGVTQTPRYLIKTRGQQVTLSCSPISGHRSVSWYQQTPGQGLQFLFEYFSETQRNKGNFPGRFSGRQFSNSRSEMNVSTLELGDSALYLCASSSDRANYGYTFGSGTRLTVV.